A selection of T cell receptor beta chains follows, all from one sample in a study of shared clonotypes between healthy human individuals. The protocol was immunoSEQ multiplex PCR, while the TCRdb copy is restricted to in-frame clones and leaves out a portion. The sample lists around 2.5 million clones; more than 85% were seen once. What was sequenced was naive CD4+ T cells from PBMCs. The receptor source for this set is a man aged 18 to 30 in good health. Some clones in this sample may be carry-over from other donors' samples. Both conserved end residues are part of each CDR3. A D gene is named only where the DNA matches it firmly. Some rows mark clone size as missing; the rest say once, few, many or name a class of expanded clone.

d_gene,j_gene,abundance,v_gene,CDR3nt,CDR3aa
TRBD1,TRBJ1-1,-,TRBV7-9,TGTGCCAGCAGCCCCCCGGGACAGGGGGCGACTGAAGCTTTCTTT,CASSPPGQGATEAFF
-,TRBJ2-1,-,TRBV18,TGTGCCAGCTCACCGTCCGCAAATGAGCAGTTCTTC,CASSPSANEQFF
-,TRBJ2-5,-,TRBV5-8,TGTGCCAGCAGCAGATACAGGGGAGGAGAGACCCAGTACTTC,CASSRYRGGETQYF
TRBD2,TRBJ2-7,-,TRBV7-6,TGTGCCAGCAGCTGGACCCCCTCGCGGGAGGCCGCCTACGAGCAGTACTTC,CASSWTPSREAAYEQYF
TRBD2,TRBJ2-7,-,TRBV5-8,TGTGCCAGCAGCTATTTCCGGGGGGGAGCCTACGAGCAGTACTTC,CASSYFRGGAYEQYF
-,TRBJ1-2,-,TRBV9,TGTGCCAGCAGCGTAGACGGGGGGCCCATTCCTTATGGCTACACCTTC,CASSVDGGPIPYGYTF
-,TRBJ1-2,-,TRBV28,TGTGCCAGCAGTGGCTATGGCTACACCTTC,CASSGYGYTF
TRBD1,TRBJ1-2,-,TRBV4-3,TGCGCCAGCAGCCAAGGACAGGGGGTGGTCTATGGCTACACCTTC,CASSQGQGVVYGYTF
TRBD1,TRBJ2-5,once,TRBV10-3,TGTGCCACCAGGGCCGGGACAGGGGAAAGAGAGACCCAGTACTTC,CATRAGTGERETQYF
TRBD2,TRBJ2-1,-,TRBV5-1,TGCGCCAGCAGCTGGGCCCGGCGGGAGAAGTTGAATGAGCAGTTCTTC,CASSWARREKLNEQFF
-,TRBJ2-1,-,TRBV7-6,TGTGCCAGCAGCTTAGGAGCTCCCTACAATGAGCAGTTCTTC,CASSLGAPYNEQFF
-,TRBJ2-6,-,TRBV9,TGTGCCAGCAGCGGGGGAGAGGGTTCTGGGGCCAACGTCCTGACTTTC,CASSGGEGSGANVLTF
-,TRBJ2-2,-,TRBV19,TGTGCCAGTAGTATCGAAGGGTTAGGAGGGAGAACCACCGGGGAGCTGTTTTTT,CASSIEGLGGRTTGELFF
TRBD2,TRBJ2-7,-,TRBV28,TGTGCCAGCAGCCCTCCAGGTAGCGGGAGGGGCTACGAGCAGTACTTC,CASSPPGSGRGYEQYF
-,TRBJ2-7,-,TRBV28,TGTGCCAGCAGCCTGATGGGCCTTACCTACGAGCAGTACTTC,CASSLMGLTYEQYF
TRBD1,TRBJ2-2,-,TRBV5-1,TGCGCCAGCAGCTTGCCGACAGGGCCGAACACCGGGGAGCTGTTTTTT,CASSLPTGPNTGELFF
TRBD1,TRBJ1-4,-,TRBV28,TGTGCCAGCAGTCCCCAGGACAGGGGAAATGAAAAACTGTTTTTT,CASSPQDRGNEKLFF
-,TRBJ2-7,-,TRBV28,TGTGCCAGCAGTTTGTTTCAGGGCTCCTACGAGCAGTACTTC,CASSLFQGSYEQYF
-,TRBJ1-2,-,TRBV5-6,TGTGCCAGCAGCCCTGGACATCCTAACTATGGCTACACCTTC,CASSPGHPNYGYTF
-,TRBJ2-5,-,TRBV20-1,TGCAGTGGCCGCATCGGGCAGACCCAGTACTTC,CSGRIGQTQYF
-,TRBJ2-7,once,TRBV20-1,TGCAGTGCTAGAGATTTGAGCGAGCAGTACTTC,CSARDLSEQYF
-,TRBJ2-3,-,TRBV5-4,TGTGCCAGCAGCAAAAGCACAGATACGCAGTATTTT,CASSKSTDTQYF
TRBD2,TRBJ2-5,-,TRBV5-1,TGCGCCAGCAGCTTGGTGGTTCTAGCGGAAGAGACCCAGTACTTC,CASSLVVLAEETQYF
-,TRBJ2-1,-,TRBV6-5,TGTGCCAGCAGTAACCTCGCTTCCTACAATGAGCAGTTCTTC,CASSNLASYNEQFF
-,TRBJ2-7,-,TRBV18,TGTGCCAGCCGTGGGGCGGACTCCCCTTACGAGCAGTACTTC,CASRGADSPYEQYF
-,TRBJ2-1,-,TRBV5-1,TGCGCCAGCAGCTTGGGTAGAGTGAACTACAATGAGCAGTTCTTC,CASSLGRVNYNEQFF
TRBD1,TRBJ1-1,-,TRBV28,TGTGCCAGCAGTCCAGGGGGTTTCCTTGAAGCTTTCTTT,CASSPGGFLEAFF
TRBD2,TRBJ2-7,-,TRBV27,TGTGCCAGCAGTAACCCTAGCGGGGCGATTACGCAGCAGTACTTC,CASSNPSGAITQQYF
-,TRBJ1-6,once,TRBV28,TGTGCCAGCAGTTTGAGGAGGAATTCACCCCTCCACTTT,CASSLRRNSPLHF
-,TRBJ2-7,-,TRBV18,TGTGCCAGCTCACCCGACCTCTGGGACCACGAGCAGTACTTC,CASSPDLWDHEQYF
-,TRBJ1-2,-,TRBV7-7,TGTGCCTTTACCCCGACGGAAGAAACTAACTATGGCTACACCTTC,CAFTPTEETNYGYTF
-,TRBJ2-1,-,TRBV11-3,TGTGCCAGCAGCCTAGGGGGGGACAAGGACAATGAGCAGTTCTTC,CASSLGGDKDNEQFF
-,TRBJ2-5,-,TRBV6-5,TGTGCCAGCAGCCCGACGAGGACCCAAGAGACCCAGTACTTC,CASSPTRTQETQYF
TRBD2,TRBJ2-4,once,TRBV7-2,TGTGCCAGCAGCTTCACAGCGGGACTAGGGGACATTCAGTACTTC,CASSFTAGLGDIQYF
TRBD1,TRBJ2-5,-,TRBV18,TGTGCCAGCTCACCAACAACGACAGGGGGCAAAGAGACCCAGTACTTC,CASSPTTTGGKETQYF
TRBD2,TRBJ2-3,-,TRBV9,TGTGCCAGCAGCGTATTGAGCGGAGGAGCGGGAGCGTCAGATACGCAGTATTTT,CASSVLSGGAGASDTQYF
-,TRBJ2-7,-,TRBV7-9,TGTGCCAGCAGCTTAAGTGCCACCTACGAGCAGTACTTC,CASSLSATYEQYF
TRBD2,TRBJ2-6,-,TRBV28,TGTGCCAGCAGTCTAGGGAGGGCTGGGGCCAACGTCCTGACTTTC,CASSLGRAGANVLTF
-,TRBJ2-7,-,TRBV7-6,TGTGCCAGCAGCCAAACCCCCCCGGGAGTACCATACGAGCAGTACTTC,CASSQTPPGVPYEQYF
-,TRBJ2-2,-,TRBV4-1,TGCGCCAGCAGCCCAGGAAGAGGGCTCCGGAGCTATTCGAACACCGGGGAGCTGTTTTTT,CASSPGRGLRSYSNTGELFF